What follows describes a single T cell receptor beta chain. The antigen is not known. The CDR3 spans 15 residues. Germline values: CDR1 MNHEY, CDR2 SVGAGI. RNA transcripts served as template for amplifying TCR beta CDR3 sequences. Scientists carried out first-round RT-PCR using HTBI primers and then a second-round multiplex PCR. From the multiplex PCR reads, TCRdb called clonotypes with MiXCR, one entry per CDR3 protein. The sample records about 240,000 distinct CDR3 sequences, about 47% being singletons. This entry comes from a study of Graves' ophthalmopathy and Graves' hyperthyroidism. Study-level findings and limits: The 13-signature model separated ophthalmopathy from stable hyperthyroidism at approximately 91% sensitivity and around 81% specificity.

What was sequenced was peripheral blood. The chain employs TRBV6-5 and TRBJ2-5; the match to TRBD1 covers 11 bases. Judging by the DNA end, TRBJ2-7 fits better; the J call may be wrong. The source is an adult man with Graves' ophthalmopathy. CDR3 nucleotide sequence: TGTGCCAGCAGTTCCTCCGGGACAGGGGGATCCGAGCAGTACTTC. Translated: CASSSSGTGGSEQYF.